The T cell receptor beta chain under discussion was sequenced for a study of blood T cell repertoires in COVID-19. Study details: The United States, Italy and Spain supplied acute and convalescent COVID-19 samples.

A few counts support this clone. Authors' analysis steps: By means of reference gene primer amplification, nucleated cell counts were estimated. Here immunoSEQ multiplex PCR was the method, and the copy in TCRdb shows in-frame clones only, minus some. The V and J calls and clone size come from that table; D and trimming were worked out from the DNA. This sample has approximately 180,000 clones, with 80% to 90% found just once. The sequence derives from a man aged 55 to 70 with acute or convalescent COVID-19. The sequenced sample was peripheral blood.

In DNA, the CDR3 is TGCGCCAGCAGCCCTGAGGGGGCTTCAGGGCCGTACTATGGCTACACCTTC. This translates into CASSPEGASGPYYGYTF. V is TRBV4-1 and J is TRBJ1-2, with 7 bases matching TRBD1. Germline lookup yields CDR1 MGHRA and CDR2 YSYEKL. CDR3 length equals 17 residues. The J segment lost 3 bases and the V segment lost 4 bases, leaving 14 bases of the junction unmatched.